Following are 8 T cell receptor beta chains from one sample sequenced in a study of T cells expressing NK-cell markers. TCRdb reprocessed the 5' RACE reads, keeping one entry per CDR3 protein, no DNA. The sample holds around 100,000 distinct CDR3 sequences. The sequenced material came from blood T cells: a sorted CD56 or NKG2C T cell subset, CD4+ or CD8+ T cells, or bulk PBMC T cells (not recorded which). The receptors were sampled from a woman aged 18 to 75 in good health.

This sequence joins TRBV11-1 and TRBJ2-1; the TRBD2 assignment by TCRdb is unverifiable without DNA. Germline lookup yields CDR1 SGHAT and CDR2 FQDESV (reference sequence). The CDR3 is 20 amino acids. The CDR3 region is CASSLAPVPSSSGSKNEQFF.

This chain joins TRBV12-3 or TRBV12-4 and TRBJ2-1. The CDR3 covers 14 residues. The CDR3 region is CASSLVGLYNEQFF.

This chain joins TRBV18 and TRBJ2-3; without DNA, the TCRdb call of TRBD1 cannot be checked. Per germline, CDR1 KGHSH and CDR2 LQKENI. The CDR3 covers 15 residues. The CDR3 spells CASSPPGQPPWTQYF.

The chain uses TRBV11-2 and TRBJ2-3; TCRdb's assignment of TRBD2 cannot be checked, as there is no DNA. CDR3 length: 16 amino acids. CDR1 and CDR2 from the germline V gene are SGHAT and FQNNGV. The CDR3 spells CASSLGLAGVSDTQYF.

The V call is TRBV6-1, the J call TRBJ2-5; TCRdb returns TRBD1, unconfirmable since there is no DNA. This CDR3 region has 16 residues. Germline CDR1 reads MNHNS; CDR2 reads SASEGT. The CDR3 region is CASSLAHGTVQETQYF.

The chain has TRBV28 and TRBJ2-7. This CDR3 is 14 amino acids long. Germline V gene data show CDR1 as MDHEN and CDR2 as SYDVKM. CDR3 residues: CASRVDRSYDGQYF. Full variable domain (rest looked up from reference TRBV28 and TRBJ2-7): DVKVTQSSRYLVKRTGEKVFLECVQDMDHENMFWYRQDPGLGLRLIYFSYDVKMKEKGDIPEGYSVSREKKERFSLILESASTNQTSMYLCASRVDRSYDGQYFGPGTRLTVT.

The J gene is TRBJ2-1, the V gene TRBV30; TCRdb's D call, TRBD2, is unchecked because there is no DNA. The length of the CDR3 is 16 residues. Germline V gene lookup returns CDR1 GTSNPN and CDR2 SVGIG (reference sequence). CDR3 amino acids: CAWSATSGGYHNEQFF.

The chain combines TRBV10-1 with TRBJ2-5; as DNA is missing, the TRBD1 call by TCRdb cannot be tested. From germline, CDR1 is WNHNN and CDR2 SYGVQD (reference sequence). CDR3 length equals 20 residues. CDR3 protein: CASSDHLTDRDLGREETQYF.